This is a list of T cell receptor beta chains from one sample in a study of OX40 agonist ivuxolimab in advanced cancers. Method: immunoSEQ multiplex PCR; TCRdb's copy keeps in-frame clones and lacks some. The sample has more than 35,000 clones, over 80% seen once. Source: CD4+ or CD8+ T cells sorted from blood, taken in a trial of the OX40 agonist ivuxolimab. These receptors were obtained from an adult with an advanced solid tumor such as melanoma, head and neck, liver or kidney cancer. CDR3s include the opening cysteine and the closing phenylalanine or tryptophan. A D gene is named only where the DNA matches it firmly. Clone size is not always given. Where it is, it says once, few, many or a class for expanded clones.

abundance	v_gene	d_gene	j_gene	CDR3nt	CDR3aa
-	TRBV11-2	TRBD1	TRBJ1-1	TGTGCCAGCAGCCTGGGACAGGGGACTGAAGCTTTCTTT	CASSLGQGTEAFF
-	TRBV27	-	TRBJ2-5	TGTGCCAGCAGTTCCAGGGAAGAGACCCAGTACTTC	CASSSREETQYF
-	TRBV10-1	-	TRBJ1-2	TGCGCCAGCAGTGAGTCAGCGGGTGGCGGCTACACCTTC	CASSESAGGGYTF
-	TRBV7-9	-	TRBJ2-7	TGTGCCAGCAGCTTCCTGACCCAACCCGTCTACGAGCAGTACTTC	CASSFLTQPVYEQYF
few	TRBV14	-	TRBJ2-5	TGTGCCAGCAGCCAGCAGGGTGGGACAGAGACCCAGTACTTC	CASSQQGGTETQYF
-	TRBV25-1	TRBD1	TRBJ1-2	TGTGCCAGCAGGGACAGGGGGCAAGGCTACACCTTC	CASRDRGQGYTF
-	TRBV5-1	TRBD2	TRBJ2-7	TGCGCCAGCAGTCCCTCCGGGACTAGCTCCTACGAGCAGTACTTC	CASSPSGTSSYEQYF
-	TRBV4-2	-	TRBJ1-1	TGTGCCAGCAGCCAAGAGTTAGGCCAGGATCTTGAAGCTTTCTTT	CASSQELGQDLEAFF
-	TRBV7-6	-	TRBJ1-4	TGTGCCAGCAGCCGCGGCAGGAGAACTAATGAAAAACTGTTTTTT	CASSRGRRTNEKLFF
once	TRBV28	-	TRBJ2-1	TGTGCCAGCATTTATAGCGGCACTTACAATGAGCAGTTCTTC	CASIYSGTYNEQFF
-	TRBV4-2	-	TRBJ2-4	TGTGCCAGCAGCCAAGATATAGGGGGAGGGTACATTCAGTACTTC	CASSQDIGGGYIQYF
-	TRBV19	-	TRBJ2-6	TGTGCCAGTAGGGACAGCTCTGGGGCCAACGTCCTGACTTTC	CASRDSSGANVLTF
-	TRBV6-4	-	TRBJ2-7	TGTGCCAGCAGTGACGAGACCACGACAGGCTCCTACGAGCAGTACTTC	CASSDETTTGSYEQYF
-	TRBV27	TRBD2	TRBJ2-3	TGTGCCAGCAGCACGACTAGCCGGCGGCACACAGATACGCAGTATTTT	CASSTTSRRHTDTQYF
-	TRBV9	TRBD2	TRBJ2-1	TGTGCCAGCAGGAGGACTAGCAGTTACAATGAGCAGTTCTTC	CASRRTSSYNEQFF
-	TRBV29-1	-	TRBJ1-4	TGCAGCGTTGCGAAGGCGACTAATGAAAAACTGTTTTTT	CSVAKATNEKLFF
-	TRBV19	-	TRBJ2-5	TGTGCCAGTAGTATCGGCCAGGCCATTCAAGAGACCCAGTACTTC	CASSIGQAIQETQYF
-	TRBV28	TRBD1	TRBJ2-1	TGTGCCAGCAGTCCATGGACAGGGAGCTCCTACAATGAGCAGTTCTTC	CASSPWTGSSYNEQFF
-	TRBV4-3	-	TRBJ2-1	TGCGCCAGCAGCCCAGACCATTACAATGAGCAGTTCTTC	CASSPDHYNEQFF
once	TRBV11-2	TRBD2	TRBJ2-1	TGTGCCAGCAGCTTGGGACTAGGATCCTACAATGAGCAGTTCTTC	CASSLGLGSYNEQFF
-	TRBV6-1	-	TRBJ1-1	TGTGCCAGCAGGGGCTGGAACACTGAAGCTTTCTTT	CASRGWNTEAFF
-	TRBV7-9	-	TRBJ2-7	TGTGCCAGCAGCTTAGAAGGGGCCCTATACGAGCAGTACTTC	CASSLEGALYEQYF
-	TRBV7-2	TRBD2	TRBJ2-7	TGTGCCAGCAGTAAAGCGGGGGCCTACGAGCAGTACTTC	CASSKAGAYEQYF
-	TRBV4-3	TRBD2	TRBJ2-3	TGCGCCAGTACTAGCGGGAGGGCTAGCACAGATACGCAGTATTTT	CASTSGRASTDTQYF
-	TRBV5-1	-	TRBJ1-2	TGCGCCAGCAGCCCTCGGGGCCAGGGGACCTATGGCTACACCTTC	CASSPRGQGTYGYTF
-	TRBV6-1	-	TRBJ2-7	TGTGCCAGCAGTGAAGCTGCTTCCGGGACAATCTCCTACGAGCAGTACTTC	CASSEAASGTISYEQYF
-	TRBV6-5	TRBD1	TRBJ2-5	TGTGCCGGGAGGACAGGGGGCGTGGAGACCCAGTACTTC	CAGRTGGVETQYF
-	TRBV10-2	-	TRBJ2-7	TGCGCCAGCACCTCTACAGGCCCCCCCTACGAGCAGTACTTC	CASTSTGPPYEQYF
-	TRBV27	-	TRBJ1-6	TGTGCCAGCAGTCCTTCACAGAGCTCCTATAATTCACCCCTCCACTTT	CASSPSQSSYNSPLHF
-	TRBV5-1	-	TRBJ1-4	TGCGCCAGCAGCTCCGGGACTCAACGAGGGGAAAAACTGTTTTTT	CASSSGTQRGEKLFF
-	TRBV30	-	TRBJ1-1	TGTGCCTGGAGTCTAAGGGTGGATAGTGAAGCTTTCTTT	CAWSLRVDSEAFF
few	TRBV7-8	-	TRBJ1-1	TGTGCCAGCAGCGAAATGAACACTGAAGCTTTCTTT	CASSEMNTEAFF
-	TRBV7-2	-	TRBJ2-3	TGTGCCAGCAGGTTAGTATACCCCCGGTATCATTGCACAGATACGCAGTATTTT	CASRLVYPRYHCTDTQYF
-	TRBV19	TRBD1	TRBJ2-6	TGTGCCAGTAGTGGCACAGGGGCTGGGGCCAACGTCCTGACTTTC	CASSGTGAGANVLTF
-	TRBV6-1	-	TRBJ2-7	TGTGCCAGCAGTGGAGCGACTAGCTCCTACGAGCAGTACTTC	CASSGATSSYEQYF
-	TRBV5-4	-	TRBJ2-7	TGTGCCAGCAGCCGGACTGGAACTGGCGAGCAGTACTTC	CASSRTGTGEQYF
-	TRBV20-1	-	TRBJ2-1	TGCAGTATCCCCCCCGGGAATGAGCAGTTCTTC	CSIPPGNEQFF
-	TRBV18	-	TRBJ2-7	TGTGCCAGCTCACCACCGAACTCCTACGAGCAGTACTTC	CASSPPNSYEQYF
few	TRBV5-1	-	TRBJ1-2	TGCGCCAGCAGTCTATGGGGGTCCCCCTATGGCTACACCTTC	CASSLWGSPYGYTF
-	TRBV5-4	-	TRBJ1-2	TGTGCCAGCACCCGTCGTGACCTCAACTATGGCTACACCTTC	CASTRRDLNYGYTF
-	TRBV4-3	-	TRBJ2-2	TGCGCCAGCAGCCAAGCTGTAGCAGCAGTTACCGGGGAGCTGTTTTTT	CASSQAVAAVTGELFF
-	TRBV11-2	-	TRBJ2-7	TGTGCCAGCAGCTCTCAGCTCGAGCAGTACTTC	CASSSQLEQYF
-	TRBV29-1	TRBD1	TRBJ2-5	TGCAGCGTTGCGAGGGCAGGGGGCGAGGAGACCCAGTACTTC	CSVARAGGEETQYF
-	TRBV23-1	-	TRBJ2-7	TGCGCCAGCAGTCAACCCCGACTTGGCGAGCAGTACTTC	CASSQPRLGEQYF
medium-sized	TRBV30	TRBD1	TRBJ2-7	TGTGCCTGGAGTCAGGACCAGGGGGCCGACGAGCAGTACTTC	CAWSQDQGADEQYF
-	TRBV16	-	TRBJ2-7	TGTGCCAGCAGCCAATCTACCTACGAGCAGTACTTC	CASSQSTYEQYF
-	TRBV7-9	-	TRBJ1-1	TGTGCCAGCAGCTTGGGTGTAGGAACTGAAGCTTTCTTT	CASSLGVGTEAFF
once	TRBV27	TRBD2	TRBJ2-3	TGTGCCAGCAGTTTACTAGCGGGAGGGATTGATACGCAGTATTTT	CASSLLAGGIDTQYF
-	TRBV5-1	-	TRBJ2-3	TGCGCCAGCAAAAGGGATGCGTATGCAGATACGCAGTATTTT	CASKRDAYADTQYF
-	TRBV4-3	TRBD1	TRBJ2-1	TGCGCCAGCAGCCTCCTAAGCCCAGGGGGCAATGAGCAGTTCTTC	CASSLLSPGGNEQFF
few	TRBV12-2	-	TRBJ2-7	TGTGCAAGTCGAAACGGGACTAGCGGGAGAAACGAGCAGTACTTC	CASRNGTSGRNEQYF
-	TRBV7-2	-	TRBJ2-4	TGTGCCAGCAGCTTAGTTAGCAGCGGCGTAGCCAAAAACATTCAGTACTTC	CASSLVSSGVAKNIQYF
-	TRBV10-3	-	TRBJ2-7	TGTGCCATCAGTGATCCCGGTGGGGACGAGCAGTACTTC	CAISDPGGDEQYF
few	TRBV6-5	-	TRBJ1-2	TGTGCCAGCAGGAACAGGGTCTATGGCTACACCTTC	CASRNRVYGYTF
-	TRBV18	-	TRBJ2-1	TGTGCCAGCTCACCCGCCGGACAGACCGTCTCGAATGAGCAGTTCTTC	CASSPAGQTVSNEQFF
-	TRBV5-4	TRBD1	TRBJ2-7	TGTGCCAGCAGCTTCTGGGACAGGGGGGCCTACGAGCAGTACTTC	CASSFWDRGAYEQYF
-	TRBV7-2	-	TRBJ2-7	TGTGCCAGCAGCCCCAAGGTAGCGAGCTCCTACGAGCAGTACTTC	CASSPKVASSYEQYF